This note documents a single T cell receptor (beta chain) sequence. Its target is unknown. Germline CDR1 and CDR2: SGHTA and FQGNSA. V was shortened by 3 bases and J by 3 bases, with 12 bases between the two germline ends. The CDR3 runs to 15 residues. The data stem from a study of T-cell memory formation after mild COVID-19. Regarding the study as a whole: CD4+ contracting clones lay mainly in CM and EM, CD8+ ones in EMRA. A second wave expanding day 15 to 37 was CD4+-biased; contracting clones were balanced.

Constant-segment primers were used for 5'RACE, and the resulting TCR alpha and TCR beta cDNA libraries carried sample barcodes and UMIs. TCRdb called the 5' RACE reads again in MiXCR, with one record for every CDR3 protein. The table includes 280,000 or so distinct CDR3 sequences, 15% to 20% detected once. Sequencing input: PBMCs or a T cell subset sorted from them (not recorded which). The receptor was isolated from a man younger than 35 who had mild COVID-19 (a few samples of this study predate the infection). Cell type and time point are not known. This chain links TRBV7-2 with TRBJ1-5; maybe TRBD1 (5 bases). CDR3 sequence: CASSLVGVDNQPQHF. The DNA of the CDR3 is TGTGCCAGCAGCTTGGTAGGGGTGGACAATCAGCCCCAGCATTTT.